This T cell receptor (beta chain) was sequenced for a study of beta chain features in type 1 diabetes listed by TCRdb under 2018. Concerning the study at large: No differences in mean age, gender distribution, total cell number or subset yield were found between patients and healthy donors. The study compared TCRB repertoires of sorted circulating CD4+ T cell subsets between recently diagnosed type 1 diabetes patients and matched healthy donors. Regulatory and stem cell-like memory subsets were isolated from only 8 patients and roughly eight healthy donors, whereas naive and central memory subsets came from all 30 or so donors. Across all samples, approximately 100 million sorted cells were examined, and cell number per subset correlated strongly with RNA yield. General study outcomes and caveats: At VDJ recombination sites, type 1 diabetes patients had fewer insertions and more deleted nucleotides, which implies abnormalities in thymic rearrangement. Because the HLA sub-analyses included only small numbers of individuals, any influence of HLA type on TCRB rearrangement was left unresolved. The naive, central memory and regulatory TCRB repertoires appeared to resemble one another more closely among patients than among healthy donors. PCR might favor shorter templates, but patient and control samples were amplified and corrected together, so any skew would affect both groups equally. Type 1 diabetes patients showed a moderate but significant shortening of TCRB CDR3 length in all four CD4+ subsets. Because cDNA rather than genomic DNA was sequenced, highly expressing activated cells could have been over-represented, although no difference in activation and CD3 levels was found between groups.

The V end loses 1 base and the J end loses 0 bases, and a stretch of 15 bases separates them. CDR1 and CDR2 are read off the germline V gene as SGHRS and YFSETQ. The CDR3 spans 17 residues, from the cysteine through the phenylalanine. Solely the CDR3 DNA is kept, with 51 bases framed from the first base. All of the isolated RNA was reverse transcribed with the High Capacity cDNA Reverse Transcription Kit, so expressed TCRB transcripts were sequenced. Deep immunoSEQ sequencing was applied to naive, central memory and regulatory T cell samples, giving an average of about 3.57 million total reads per sample. After sorted cells were lysed in RLT buffer, RNA was extracted with DNase-treated RNeasy Micro or Mini kits, with the choice depending on cell number. To prevent cross-contamination, every cell subset was processed on its own, while patient and healthy donor samples were processed together. The immunoSEQ multiplex PCR was used to amplify TCRB sequences from cDNA, yielding 87-bp fragments that span the CDR3 region. The amplicons were sequenced using the Illumina HiSeq platform. As for how the authors treated the data: Synthetic template baselines were used to correct PCR bias computationally, reads within Hamming distance 2 were collapsed together, and singletons that could not be merged were discarded. Reads were aligned against IMGT so that V, D and J genes, CDR3 length and insertions or deletions at six rearrangement sites could be assigned. Clonotype counts were normalized to sorted cell number within each subset before computing true diversity and Gini coefficients with the tcR R package. Repertoire sharing was quantified using the overlap coefficient calculated on TCRB nucleotide sequences. As a proxy for the pre-selection repertoire, out-of-frame TCRB sequences from naive cells were analyzed. TCRdb took over this immuneACCESS table, retaining in-frame rearrangements with V and J assigned. Such tables are incomplete; in checked studies, under half of the missing clones stem from an unresolved V gene, and the remainder is unexplained. V and J calls plus clone size are reproduced from that table; the DNA served to infer D and trimming. A total of about 620,000 clones appear in this sample, about 14% of them only once. Around 0.1% of the sample belongs to the ten largest clones.

About this clone itself: Its specific antigen is unknown. Nothing much larger sits one base from this clone, and base qualities are not available.

Each donor gave one peripheral blood draw, averaging approximately 110 mL, which was collected into heparinised tubes. A BD FACSAria II and a panel including CD45RO, CCR7, CD25, CD127, CD95 and CD27 were used to sort naive, central memory, regulatory and stem cell-like memory CD4+ T cells. Purity was above 95% for every sorted population. PBMCs were separated immediately by Lymphoprep density gradient centrifugation and were stained directly, without being cultured. So that batch effects would be minimized, each experiment stained and sorted samples in pairs, pairing one healthy donor with one patient.

This sequence uses TRBV5-1 and TRBJ2-3; the D gene is perhaps TRBD1, from 5 matching bases. This TCR came from a man between 18 and 29 years old in good health. The specimen sequenced was naive CD4+ T cells from blood. This sample's cell subset or site label indicates: true naive CD4+ T cells. This receptor has the CDR3 CASSLTGNPVSTDTQYF. The DNA sequence reads TGCGCCAGCAGCTTGACAGGAAACCCCGTTAGCACAGATACGCAGTATTTT.